A selection of T cell receptor beta chains follows, all from one sample in a study of blood T cell repertoires in COVID-19. The repertoire was sequenced with immunoSEQ multiplex PCR; TCRdb's copy has only in-frame clones and lacks some. The table has under 250,000 clones, over 75% seen once. The sample consisted of PBMCs or T cells enriched from blood (not recorded which). Source of these receptors: a woman aged 45-65 years with acute COVID-19. Both conserved end residues are part of each CDR3. The order of the fields is V gene, J gene, clone size, D gene, CDR3 DNA, CDR3 protein. A D gene is named only where the DNA matches it firmly. Rows give clone size only sometimes, using once, few, many, or a class for an expanded clone.

>TRBV6-2/TRBV6-3|TRBJ2-7|.|.
TGTGCCAGCAGCCTGAAGAGGCAGTTGATCTCCTACGAGCAGTACTTC
CASSLKRQLISYEQYF
>TRBV4-3|TRBJ1-1|once|.
TGCGCCAGCGGTCAACATCGGACAGCGAACACTGAAGCTTTCTTT
CASGQHRTANTEAFF
>TRBV4-1|TRBJ1-5|few|TRBD1
TGCGCCAGCAGGCCCAAGACAGGGAATCAGCCCCAGCATTTT
CASRPKTGNQPQHF
>TRBV18|TRBJ1-3|.|.
TGTGCCAGCTCAGAACAGGGCGGTTCATCCTCTGGAAACACCATATATTTT
CASSEQGGSSSGNTIYF
>TRBV2|TRBJ1-2|.|.
TGTGCCAGCAGTGACATGAGGAACTATGGCTACACCTTC
CASSDMRNYGYTF
>TRBV7-2|TRBJ2-1|.|.
TGTGCCAGCAGCTTAGGGGGCAGGGGTTCTAATGAGCAGTTCTTC
CASSLGGRGSNEQFF
>TRBV19|TRBJ1-3|.|TRBD1
TGTGCCACCTCGAGACGGGGGACAGGGGGTCTGAACACCATATATTTT
CATSRRGTGGLNTIYF
>TRBV5-4|TRBJ2-3|.|.
TGTGCCAGCAGCTTCGGGATGCCCTCTTCCACAGATACGCAGTATTTT
CASSFGMPSSTDTQYF
>TRBV7-9|TRBJ1-1|once|.
TGTGCCAGCAGCTCGGGACACGCTGACACTGAAGCTTTCTTT
CASSSGHADTEAFF
>TRBV30|TRBJ2-4|.|TRBD1
TGTGCCTGGAGAGACAGGGTATTAGCCAAAAACATTCAGTACTTC
CAWRDRVLAKNIQYF
>TRBV14|TRBJ2-5|.|TRBD2
TGTGCCATCGAATTGACTAGCGGGAAAGAGACCCAGTACTTC
CAIELTSGKETQYF
>TRBV27|TRBJ1-1|.|.
TGTGCCAGCAGCTACCATCATCTGAACACTGAAGCTTTCTTT
CASSYHHLNTEAFF
>TRBV18|TRBJ1-3|few|.
TGTGCCAGCTCACCTCCGCCCAAAACAAGCTCTGGAAACACCATATATTTT
CASSPPPKTSSGNTIYF
>TRBV4-1|TRBJ1-5|.|.
TGCGCCAGCAGCCAAGATTGGGGGCTAGGCAATCAGCCCCAGCATTTT
CASSQDWGLGNQPQHF
>TRBV7-9|TRBJ2-3|.|.
TGTGCCGCCGCCCCTGGCGGGGATACGCAGTATTTT
CAAAPGGDTQYF
>TRBV27|TRBJ2-3|.|TRBD2
TGTGCCAGCAGTTCCTTAGCGGGGGGTGGCACAGATACGCAGTATTTT
CASSSLAGGGTDTQYF
>TRBV6-6|TRBJ1-1|.|.
TGTGCCAGCGAGGGAACGGCTTTGAACACTGAAGCTTTCTTT
CASEGTALNTEAFF
>TRBV5-4|TRBJ1-2|few|.
TGTGCCAGCAGCCTCAGCGGGGTTGAGTACTATGGCTACACCTTC
CASSLSGVEYYGYTF
>TRBV7-9|TRBJ2-4|.|TRBD1
TGTGCCAGCACCGACAGGGTGGACATTCAGTACTTC
CASTDRVDIQYF
>TRBV6-2/TRBV6-3|TRBJ2-7|.|.
TGTGCCAGCAGTTACATGGCCCAGGAAAATGAGCAGTACTTC
CASSYMAQENEQYF
>TRBV9|TRBJ2-1|.|TRBD2
TGTGCCAGCAGCTCAGTGGGTAGCGGGGGATACAATGAGCAGTTCTTC
CASSSVGSGGYNEQFF
>TRBV10-2|TRBJ1-1|.|.
TGCGCCAGCAGGGGGGGAACTGAAGCTTTCTTT
CASRGGTEAFF
>TRBV6-5|TRBJ1-2|.|TRBD1
TGTGCCAGCAGTTGGGGACAGTCCGACTATGGCTACACCTTC
CASSWGQSDYGYTF
>TRBV19|TRBJ1-1|.|TRBD1
TGTGCCAGTAGTATTGGACAGGGCCCGGAAGCTTTCTTT
CASSIGQGPEAFF
>TRBV18|TRBJ2-5|.|TRBD1
TGTGCCAGCGAAGGGACAGAAGAGACCCAGTACTTC
CASEGTEETQYF
>TRBV15|TRBJ1-6|.|.
TGTGCCACCGGGCCGCCAAATTCACCCCTCCACTTT
CATGPPNSPLHF
>TRBV28|TRBJ2-2|once|TRBD2
TGTGCCAGCAGGGGACTACCGAACACCGGGGAGCTGTTTTTT
CASRGLPNTGELFF
>TRBV5-1|TRBJ1-6|.|TRBD1
TGCGCCAGCAGCGACCGGGACAGGGGGAGTTCACCCCTCCACTTT
CASSDRDRGSSPLHF
>TRBV12-3/TRBV12-4|TRBJ2-7|.|.
TGTGCCAGCAGTTCCAAGACAGGCTACGAGCAGTACTTC
CASSSKTGYEQYF